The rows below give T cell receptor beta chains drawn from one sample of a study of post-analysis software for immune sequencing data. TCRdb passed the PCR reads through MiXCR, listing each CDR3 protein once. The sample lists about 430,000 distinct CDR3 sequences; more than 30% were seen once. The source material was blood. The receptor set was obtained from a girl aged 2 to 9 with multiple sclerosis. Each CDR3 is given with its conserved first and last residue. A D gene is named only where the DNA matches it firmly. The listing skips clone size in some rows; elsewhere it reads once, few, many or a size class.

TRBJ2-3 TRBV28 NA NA TGTGCCAGCCTTACATATGGCACAGATACGCAGTATTTT CASLTYGTDTQYF
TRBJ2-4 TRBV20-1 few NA TGCAGTGCGGCCCTCCGCAGGGAAAACATTCAGTACTTC CSAALRRENIQYF
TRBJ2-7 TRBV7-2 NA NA TGTGCCAGCAGCTTAAACTTAGAGCAGTACTTC CASSLNLEQYF
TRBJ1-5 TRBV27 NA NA TGTGCCAGCTCAAATCTGGAGTACAATCAGCCCCAGCATTTT CASSNLEYNQPQHF
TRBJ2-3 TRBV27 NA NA TGTGCCAGCAGTTTTGGGTCGATAGGTATTGGCACAGATACGCAGTATTTT CASSFGSIGIGTDTQYF
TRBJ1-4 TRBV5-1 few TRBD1 TGCGCCAGCAGCCCCTCCGCCTTCGGACAGGGAGTGGGGCCTAATGAAAAACTGTTTTTT CASSPSAFGQGVGPNEKLFF
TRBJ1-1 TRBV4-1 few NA TGCGCCAGCAGCCAAGTTCTTGGACAGACCACTGAAGCTTTCTTT CASSQVLGQTTEAFF
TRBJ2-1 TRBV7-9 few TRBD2 TGTGCCAGCAGCTCCCATACGGGACTAGCGGGAGCGATAAGCAATGAGCAGTTCTTC CASSSHTGLAGAISNEQFF
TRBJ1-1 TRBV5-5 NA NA TGTGCCAGCAGCTTGGTACAGGTCTTCTCGAACACTGAAGCTTTCTTT CASSLVQVFSNTEAFF
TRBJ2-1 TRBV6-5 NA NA TGTGCCAGCAGTTACAACGGAAGAACGAGTGAGCAGTTCTTC CASSYNGRTSEQFF
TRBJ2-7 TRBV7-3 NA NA TGTGCCAGCAGCCCCCACGGGGGCGCGACCTACGAGCAGTACTTC CASSPHGGATYEQYF